The 28 T cell receptor beta chains given below trace back to one sample, sequenced in a study of OX40 agonist ivuxolimab in advanced cancers. Profiling relied on immunoSEQ multiplex PCR, and the TCRdb table lists in-frame clones only, not all of them. The sample shows about 86,000 clones, roughly 89% of them seen only once. The sample was CD4+ or CD8+ T cells sorted from blood, taken in a trial of the OX40 agonist ivuxolimab. The receptor source for this set is an adult with an advanced solid tumor such as melanoma, head and neck, liver or kidney cancer.

The rearrangement joins TRBV9 to TRBJ2-5; D gene uncertain. The DNA end is more similar to TRBJ2-7, so the J call may be wrong. This CDR3 spans 15 amino acids. Germline lookup yields CDR1 SGDLS and CDR2 YYNGEE. CDR3 sequence (DNA): TGTGCCAGCATAGGCCGGCGTGGTAGCTCCTACGAGCAGTACTTC. Encoded protein: CASIGRRGSSYEQYF.

The chain's CDR3 is CASSHGQGANYGYTF. DNA of the CDR3: TGTGCCAGCAGCCACGGACAGGGAGCTAACTATGGCTACACCTTC. V and J are TRBV7-9 and TRBJ1-2, with 8 bases that match TRBD1. Germline assignment: CDR1 SEHNR and CDR2 FQNEAQ (reference sequence). CDR3 size: 15 residues. The ends lost 5 bases at V and 0 bases at J; junction bases unmatched: 5. The complete variable domain, with remaining parts taken from reference TRBV7-9 and TRBJ1-2, reads DTGVSQNPRHKITKRGQNVTFRCDPISEHNRLYWYRQTLGQGPEFLTYFQNEAQLEKSRLLSDRFSAERPKGSFSTLEIQRTEQGDSAMYLCASSHGQGANYGYTFGSGTRLTVV.

The rearrangement joins TRBV6-1 to TRBJ2-4; D unclear. Trimming pared 6 bases from V and 0 bases from J, leaving 6 bases between. The CDR3 has 13 residues. Germline lookup yields CDR1 MNHNS and CDR2 SASEGT. The CDR3 sequence: CASSRLAKNIQYF. CDR3 nucleotide sequence: TGTGCCAGCAGCCGTTTAGCCAAAAACATTCAGTACTTC.

The chain couples TRBV19 to TRBJ1-2, with D possibly TRBD1 on 5 matching bases. The CDR3 contains 18 residues. V was trimmed by 9 bases and J by 1 base, leaving 27 bases between them. Germline CDR1 reads LNHDA; CDR2 reads SQIVND (reference sequence). CDR3 in DNA: TGTGCCAGCTGGGCCCCGGGGGGAGCCGGACGTTTTAACTATGGCTACACCTTC. Its protein is CASWAPGGAGRFNYGYTF.

The chain carries TRBV19 and TRBJ2-3, with a tentative D call TRBD2 (7 bases). The CDR3 has 15 residues. V lost 5 bases and J lost 2, with 14 bases in between. CDR1 is LNHDA, CDR2 SQIVND, per germline (reference sequence). The CDR3 DNA sequence: TGTGCCAGTAGTTGGGCGGGGGCATTCACAGATACGCAGTATTTT. It translates to CASSWAGAFTDTQYF.

Comment on this clone: One junction end disagrees with the germline gene, perhaps due to a read error. This chain uses TRBV27 with TRBJ2-1; 10 bases fit TRBD2. Germline loops: CDR1 MNHEY, CDR2 SMNVEV (reference sequence). The CDR3 contains 15 residues. The CDR3 spells CASRFTSGNYNEQFF. The CDR3 coding sequence is TGTGCCAGCCGTTTTACTAGCGGGAATTACAATGAGCAGTTCTTC.

V gene TRBV13 combines with J gene TRBJ1-2, with a weak D call TRBD1 (6 bases). Trimming removed 5 bases at V and 4 bases at J, with 20 bases between. CDR1 and CDR2 (germline): PRHDT, FYEKMQ (reference sequence). CDR3 length equals 16 residues. The CDR3 DNA sequence: TGTGCCAGCAGCCCATCCACAGGGCTCGGAGTCTATGGCTACACCTTC. Translated, it gives CASSPSTGLGVYGYTF.

This chain joins TRBV25-1 and TRBJ2-5, with a possible D match to TRBD2 (6 bases). Germline CDR1 and CDR2: MGHDK and SYGVNS. The CDR3 consists of 13 residues. The ends were cut back, 3 bases at V and 4 bases at J, with 9 bases in the middle. The CDR3 DNA is TGTGCCAGCAGTGAGGAGGGACGAGAGACCCAGTACTTC. This translates into CASSEEGRETQYF.

Only one count was recorded for this clone. V usage is TRBV11-3 and J usage is TRBJ2-1; 7 bases align to TRBD2. CDR1 and CDR2 from the germline V gene are SGHNT and YENEEA. This CDR3 is built from 15 residues. V trimming: 5 bases; J trimming: 4 bases; junction bases outside the gene matches: 8. The CDR3 protein is CASSPRLAAYNEQFF. CDR3 bases: TGTGCCAGCAGCCCTCGGCTAGCGGCTTACAATGAGCAGTTCTTC. The full variable domain, in which reference TRBV11-3 and TRBJ2-1 provide the parts outside the CDR3, is EAGVVQSPRYKIIEKKQPVAFWCNPISGHNTLYWYLQNLGQGPELLIRYENEEAVDDSQLPKDRFSAERLKGVDSTLKIQPAELGDSAVYLCASSPRLAAYNEQFFGPGTRLTVL.

V gene TRBV11-3 combines with J gene TRBJ2-7; 10 bases map to TRBD2. This CDR3 is 17 amino acids long. The V gene's germline CDR1 is SGHNT and CDR2 YENEEA. V lost 5 bases and J lost 3; bases outside the gene matches: 13. CDR3 loop: CASSPLLGLAGDYEQYF. Written as DNA, the CDR3 is TGTGCCAGCAGCCCACTCTTGGGCCTAGCGGGGGACTACGAGCAGTACTTC.

The J gene is TRBJ2-7, the V gene TRBV19; D may be TRBD1 (6 bases). The CDR3 runs 14 residues. Germline V gene lookup returns CDR1 LNHDA and CDR2 SQIVND (reference sequence). V was pared by 3 bases and J by 6 bases, with 15 bases between. The CDR3: CASSMGALTGEQYF. The CDR3 coding sequence is TGTGCCAGTAGTATGGGGGCGTTGACAGGCGAGCAGTACTTC.

The chain couples TRBV30 to TRBJ1-2, with D possibly being TRBD1 (5 bases). Germline V CDR1 and CDR2: GTSNPN, SVGIG (reference sequence). Between the trimmed V and J ends, which lost 1 base and 8 bases, there was a span of 14 bases. The length of the CDR3 is 13 residues. The CDR3 sequence is CAWSEGTPGGYTF. DNA of the CDR3: TGTGCCTGGAGTGAGGGGACCCCCGGCGGCTACACCTTC.

This chain joins TRBV4-1 and TRBJ2-6, with 7 bases lining up with TRBD2. The CDR3 runs 16 residues. J lost 3 bases, V lost 4 bases, and 6 bases had no gene match. CDR1 MGHRA and CDR2 YSYEKL come from the germline V gene. The CDR3 DNA reads TGCGCCAGCAGCCCTTACCGGGGGGATGGGGCCAACGTCCTGACTTTC. Protein product: CASSPYRGDGANVLTF.

The chain has TRBV25-1 and TRBJ2-7; the match to TRBD1 covers 10 bases. The J call is doubtful: the DNA matches TRBJ2-1 better. The CDR3 contains 13 residues. Germline CDR1 is MGHDK and CDR2 is SYGVNS. In DNA form, the CDR3 reads TGTGCCAGCACAGACAGGGGGCGGCATGAGCAGTTCTTC. It encodes CASTDRGRHEQFF.

This rearrangement joins TRBV27 to TRBJ2-1; no clear D. The V end was cut by 8 bases, the J end by 5 bases, with 10 bases between. The CDR3 has 12 residues. The germline CDR1 and CDR2 sequences are MNHEY and SMNVEV (reference sequence). CDR3 in amino acids: CASSKGHNEQFF. The CDR3 DNA reads as TGTGCCAGCTCTAAAGGGCACAATGAGCAGTTCTTC.

The CDR3 region is CASSSRLEDTQYF. The CDR3 nucleotides read TGTGCCAGCAGCTCTCGACTAGAGGATACGCAGTATTTT. The V call is TRBV13, the J call TRBJ2-3, with D perhaps matching TRBD2 (6 bases). This CDR3 has 13 residues. In germline, CDR1 is PRHDT, CDR2 FYEKMQ (reference sequence). The V gene lost 4 bases and the J gene lost 6 bases, with 11 bases spanning the gap.

The chain combines TRBV4-1 with TRBJ1-5, with D possibly TRBD1 on 5 matching bases. Germline assignment: CDR1 MGHRA and CDR2 YSYEKL. Trimming took 5 bases from V and 2 from J, leaving 10 bases between them. This CDR3 is 14 amino acids long. The CDR3 nucleotides are TGCGCCAGCAGCGAGGGGATTGGCAATCAGCCCCAGCATTTT. This codes for CASSEGIGNQPQHF.

The table lists this clone with a count of one. This chain connects TRBV6-1 to TRBJ2-5, with D unresolved. Germline V CDR1 and CDR2: MNHNS, SASEGT. V lost 1 base, J lost 7 bases, and 16 bases lay in between. The CDR3 loop spans 15 amino acids. The CDR3 protein is CASSEEDGWPGTQYF. The CDR3 coding sequence is TGTGCCAGCAGTGAAGAGGACGGGTGGCCTGGGACCCAGTACTTC.

V usage is TRBV4-1 and J usage is TRBJ1-5; tentatively, D is TRBD1 (6 bases). Germline CDR1 and CDR2: MGHRA and YSYEKL. V dropped 2 bases and J dropped 4 bases, with 15 bases sitting between them. The CDR3 totals 16 residues. The CDR3 loop reads CASSQSQGIGNQPQHF. CDR3 DNA sequence: TGCGCCAGCAGCCAATCGCAGGGGATTGGTAATCAGCCCCAGCATTTT.

CDR3 nucleotides: TGTGCCAGCAGTGTACAGACCTACGAGCAGTACTTC. Translation gives CASSVQTYEQYF. The V call is TRBV2, the J call TRBJ2-7, with D unresolved. Trimming shortened V by 4 bases and J by 2 bases, and 6 bases separated the two germline ends. This CDR3 is built from 12 residues. CDR1 SNHLY and CDR2 FYNNEI come from the germline V gene.

The V and J genes are TRBV7-9 and TRBJ2-3, with D tentatively TRBD2 (5 bases). The CDR3 spans 17 residues. The V gene's germline CDR1 is SEHNR and CDR2 FQNEAQ (reference sequence). V lost 3 bases and J 2 bases, leaving 18 bases between the germline ends. CDR3 protein: CASSLGRDSVLTDTQYF. CDR3 bases: TGTGCCAGCAGCTTGGGCCGGGATAGTGTACTCACAGATACGCAGTATTTT. The full variable domain, with the rest looked up from reference TRBV7-9 and TRBJ2-3, is DTGVSQNPRHKITKRGQNVTFRCDPISEHNRLYWYRQTLGQGPEFLTYFQNEAQLEKSRLLSDRFSAERPKGSFSTLEIQRTEQGDSAMYLCASSLGRDSVLTDTQYFGPGTRLTVL.

The chain employs TRBV4-1 and TRBJ2-5, with 10 bases aligning to TRBD2. The length of the CDR3 is 16 residues. Germline CDR1 and CDR2: MGHRA and YSYEKL. Germline trimming cut 1 base from V and 2 bases from J; bases unmatched to any gene: 4. The CDR3 DNA sequence: TGCGCCAGCAGCCAAGTTCTAGCGGGAGAGCAAGAGACCCAGTACTTC. Translation gives CASSQVLAGEQETQYF.

The chain recombines TRBV5-8 with TRBJ1-1, with 7 bases identical to TRBD1. CDR1 and CDR2 from the germline V gene are SGHTS and YDEGEE. The CDR3 contains 17 residues. V lost 4 bases, J lost 1 base, and 13 bases stayed unmatched. CDR3 bases: TGTGCCAGCAGCAGACATCCGCCGGGGACAGCGAACACTGAAGCTTTCTTT. This gives the protein CASSRHPPGTANTEAFF. Full variable domain (outside the CDR3, taken from reference TRBV5-8 and TRBJ1-1): EAGVTQSPTHLIKTRGQQATLRCSPISGHTSVYWYQQALGLGLQFLLWYDEGEERNRGNFPPRFSGRQFPNYSSELNVNALELEDSALYLCASSRHPPGTANTEAFFGQGTRLTVV.

The rearrangement links TRBV6-4 to TRBJ2-7; 8 bases align to TRBD2. Trimming at V came to 6 bases and at J to 2 bases, leaving 9 bases not matched to a gene. This CDR3 has 15 residues. The germline V gene has CDR1 MRHNA and CDR2 SNTAGT. In DNA form, the CDR3 reads TGTGCCAGCAGGGGGGGGGCTAGCGGGCCCTACGAGCAGTACTTC. Its protein is CASRGGASGPYEQYF.

This chain connects TRBV6-5 to TRBJ2-5; no definite D call. V was shortened by 2 bases and J by 6 bases, with 13 bases between the two germline ends. This CDR3 is 14 amino acids long. Germline lookup yields CDR1 MNHEY and CDR2 SVGAGI. The DNA for the CDR3 is TGTGCCAGCAGTTACGGTCCCAGTATTCAGACCCAGTACTTC. Translating gives CASSYGPSIQTQYF.

This clone was recorded once. This chain links TRBV6-5 with TRBJ1-1, with 9 bases matching TRBD1. J gave up 8 bases and V 4 bases, and 5 bases lay outside the gene matches. The CDR3 sequence is 13 residues long. CDR1 MNHEY and CDR2 SVGAGI come from the germline V gene. CDR3 coding DNA: TGTGCCAGCAGTTGGACAGGGGTCGCCGAAGCTTTCTTT. It encodes CASSWTGVAEAFF.

In its sample, this clone was seen once. The CDR3: CATSRVLEGENIQYF. The CDR3 DNA sequence: TGTGCCACCAGCAGAGTTCTAGAGGGGGAAAACATTCAGTACTTC. V usage is TRBV15 and J usage is TRBJ2-4; tentative D call: TRBD1 (6 bases). Germline-derived CDR1 and CDR2 are LNHNV and YYDKDF (reference sequence). Trimming removed 1 base at V and 5 bases at J, with 12 bases between. This CDR3 has 15 amino acids.

The rearrangement links TRBV5-1 to TRBJ2-3; TRBD1 or TRBD2 may be the D gene (5 bases each). CDR3 length: 17 residues. Per the germline V gene, CDR1 is SGHRS and CDR2 is YFSETQ. V dropped 3 bases and J dropped 0 bases, with 17 bases sitting between them. The CDR3 is CASSWDGLAPSTDTQYF. The DNA for the CDR3 is TGCGCCAGCAGCTGGGACGGACTTGCCCCTAGCACAGATACGCAGTATTTT.